Following are 27 T cell receptor beta chains from one sample sequenced in a study of CD8+ T cells in alopecia areata. Sample treatment: oral pan-JAK inhibitor, 5-10 mg twice daily. Extraction of RNA preceded its reverse transcription into cDNA, which served as the sequencing template. Sequenced by immunoSEQ multiplex PCR; TCRdb stores in-frame clones only, minus some. The sample consists of 200,000 to 250,000 clones, 66% of them appearing once. The sample here was CD4+ T cells sorted from blood, taken at approximately week 45, from a patient treated with tofacitinib. The receptors here all came from a human donor with alopecia areata.

This clone was seen many times. This chain joins TRBV19 and TRBJ2-7; a weak D match, TRBD1 (5 bases). Trimming stripped 7 bases from V and 2 bases from J, with 12 bases between. CDR3 length: 13 amino acids. Germline V gene sequence: CDR1 LNHDA, CDR2 SQIVND (reference sequence). The CDR3 nucleotides are TGTGCCAGTACTCCCGGACACCCCTACGAGCAGTACTTC. It translates to CASTPGHPYEQYF.

The table lists this clone with a few counts. The chain couples TRBV6-4 to TRBJ2-1, with D uncertain. Germline V gene data show CDR1 as MRHNA and CDR2 as SNTAGT. This CDR3 has 15 amino acids. Trimming removed 3 bases at V and 5 bases at J, with 14 bases between. Here the CDR3 reads CASSEGLATNNEQFF. The CDR3 DNA reads TGTGCCAGCAGTGAGGGCTTAGCCACCAACAATGAGCAGTTCTTC.

The sample holds a few counts of this clone. V usage is TRBV18 and J usage is TRBJ2-1, with a weak D call TRBD2 (5 bases). Germline loops: CDR1 KGHSH, CDR2 LQKENI. V dropped 2 bases and J dropped 9 bases, with 14 bases sitting between them. The CDR3 covers 14 residues. CDR3 bases: TGTGCCAGCTCACCAGTTGGGGTTGGAGGTGAGCAGTTCTTC. Amino acid sequence: CASSPVGVGGEQFF.

Here the CDR3 DNA reads TGTGCCTGGAGGGACCTTGAGGGATTCGAAACTAACTATGGCTACACCTTC. It yields the protein CAWRDLEGFETNYGYTF. The chain employs TRBV30 and TRBJ1-2, with D unclear. Deletions cut 3 bases from V and 0 bases from J, with 20 bases between. CDR1 and CDR2 (germline): GTSNPN, SVGIG (reference sequence). This CDR3 region has 17 residues. Complete variable domain (other parts from reference TRBV30 and TRBJ1-2): SQTIHQWPATLVQPVGSPLSLECTVEGTSNPNLYWYRQAAGRGLQLLFYSVGIGQISSEVPQNLSASRPQDRQFILSSKKLLLSDSGFYLCAWRDLEGFETNYGYTFGSGTRLTVV.

The chain employs TRBV14 and TRBJ2-1; 10 nucleotides agree with TRBD2. The CDR3 runs 14 residues. V trimming: 3 bases; J trimming: 9 bases; junction bases outside the gene matches: 5. Germline V gene lookup returns CDR1 SGHDN and CDR2 FVKESK. In DNA, the CDR3 is TGTGCCAGCAGCCAGAGCGGGGGGGCCGTTGAGCAGTTCTTC. Translation: CASSQSGGAVEQFF.

The J gene is TRBJ2-5, the V gene TRBV7-2; tentatively, D is TRBD2 (5 bases). V was trimmed by 2 bases and J by 3 bases, leaving 10 bases between them. Germline assignment: CDR1 SGHTA and CDR2 FQGNSA. The CDR3 length is 14 residues. CDR3 region: CASSLLTREETQYF. Written as DNA, the CDR3 is TGTGCCAGCAGCTTATTAACTAGAGAAGAGACCCAGTACTTC.

The chain is built from TRBV30 and TRBJ1-5; the D is unclear. The CDR3 totals 16 residues. V was clipped by 1 base and J by 2 bases, with 15 bases between them. Germline V gene lookup returns CDR1 GTSNPN and CDR2 SVGIG (reference sequence). The CDR3 protein is CAWSEFHSSGNQPQHF. CDR3 nucleotides: TGTGCCTGGAGTGAATTCCATTCGTCGGGCAATCAGCCCCAGCATTTT.

A remark on this clone: Other DNA sequences of this sample code for an identical CDR3. The V gene is TRBV6-5, the J gene TRBJ2-2; D possibly corresponds to TRBD1 (5 bases). This CDR3 contains 12 residues. V was clipped by 4 bases and J by 8 bases, with 8 bases between them. Germline V gene data show CDR1 as MNHEY and CDR2 as SVGAGI. CDR3 protein: CASSSWTGELFF. CDR3 nucleotides: TGTGCCAGCAGTTCATGGACAGGGGAGCTGTTTTTT.

V gene TRBV6-5 combines with J gene TRBJ1-1; D unclear. Trimming shortened V by 3 bases and J by 0 bases, and 8 bases separated the two germline ends. The length of the CDR3 is 14 residues. The V gene's germline CDR1 is MNHEY and CDR2 SVGAGI. The CDR3 bases are TGTGCCAGCAGTTATGGACGGATGAACACTGAAGCTTTCTTT. Translated, it gives CASSYGRMNTEAFF.

A single count supports this clone. The genes are TRBV5-6 and TRBJ1-6, with D possibly TRBD1 on 5 matching bases. Germline-derived CDR1 and CDR2 are SGHDT and YYEEEE. CDR3 size: 14 residues. V lost 3 bases and J lost 9, with 13 bases in between. The chain's CDR3 is CASSSTAMGSPLHF. In DNA, the CDR3 is TGTGCCAGCAGCTCGACAGCCATGGGTTCACCCCTCCACTTT.

This clone was observed a few times. The rearrangement uses TRBV30 and TRBJ2-1; D not certain. Between the trimmed V and J ends, which lost 0 bases and 8 bases, there was a span of 8 bases. CDR1 and CDR2 from the germline V gene are GTSNPN and SVGIG (reference sequence). CDR3 length: 12 amino acids. The CDR3 sequence is CAWSVREDEQFF. In DNA, the CDR3 is TGTGCCTGGAGTGTACGAGAAGATGAGCAGTTCTTC.

This clone turned up a few times. The V and J genes are TRBV29-1 and TRBJ1-6, with TRBD1 matching over 8 bases. Losses at the gene ends were 5 bases for V and 12 bases for J; bases not matched to a gene: 9. The CDR3 totals 13 residues. Germline V lookup: CDR1 SQVTM, CDR2 ANQGSEA. The CDR3: CSVRLQGAGPLHF. The CDR3 nucleotides are TGCAGCGTTAGACTGCAGGGGGCTGGACCCCTCCACTTT.

The chain employs TRBV4-3 and TRBJ1-5; D call uncertain. Germline CDR1 LGHNA, CDR2 YSLEER. V lost 3 bases to trimming and J lost 7 bases, with 10 bases between them. The CDR3 is 13 residues long. The CDR3 spells CASSQEINQPQHF. DNA of the CDR3: TGCGCCAGCAGCCAGGAAATCAACCAGCCCCAGCATTTT.

V is TRBV5-1 and J is TRBJ2-7; TRBD1 matches at 7 bases. Germline-derived CDR1 and CDR2 are SGHRS and YFSETQ. With 0 bases clipped from V and 1 base from J, the junction kept 13 bases outside the gene matches. The CDR3 totals 18 residues. Here the CDR3 reads CASSLAPTGTIESYEQYF. In DNA form, the CDR3 reads TGCGCCAGCAGCTTGGCTCCGACAGGGACGATCGAATCCTACGAGCAGTACTTC.

This clone was recorded a few times. The chain employs TRBV19 and TRBJ1-1, with 11 bases matching TRBD1. The CDR3 totals 15 residues. Germline V CDR1 and CDR2: LNHDA, SQIVND (reference sequence). Trimming removed 1 base from V and 4 bases from J; junction bases left unmatched: 2. The chain's CDR3 is CASSIVGTGGTEAFF. The CDR3 DNA reads TGTGCCAGTAGTATAGTTGGGACAGGGGGCACTGAAGCTTTCTTT.

The chain uses TRBV7-8 and TRBJ1-6; D is unclear. CDR3 length: 15 residues. Trimming shortened V by 1 base and J by 10 bases, and 14 bases separated the two germline ends. The germline gives CDR1 SGHVS, CDR2 FQNEAQ. The CDR3 reads CASSLGTGGGSPLHF. CDR3 nucleotides: TGTGCCAGCAGCTTAGGAACCGGAGGAGGATCACCCCTCCACTTT. Filled out from reference TRBV7-8 and TRBJ1-6, the complete variable domain reads GAGVSQSPRYKVAKRGQDVALRCDPISGHVSLFWYQQALGQGPEFLTYFQNEAQLDKSGLPSDRFFAERPEGSVSTLKIQRTQQEDSAVYLCASSLGTGGGSPLHFGNGTRLTVT.

Details on this clone: A much larger clone differs from this one at a single base, so this may be a read error. The chain is built from TRBV7-6 and TRBJ1-6, with a tentative D call TRBD1 (5 bases). The CDR3 is made up of 13 amino acids. The V end was cut by 5 bases, the J end by 10 bases, with 12 bases between. Germline CDR1 is SGHVS and CDR2 is FNYEAQ. The CDR3 spells CASSPGRDSPLHF. CDR3 in DNA: TGTGCCAGCAGCCCGGGGCGGGACTCACCCCTCCACTTT.

This clone was detected a few times. CDR3 coding DNA: TGTGCCAGCCGCGACCCGGGACGGCCCTCCTACGAGCAGTACTTC. Translated: CASRDPGRPSYEQYF. V gene TRBV25-1 combines with J gene TRBJ2-7, with D perhaps TRBD1 or TRBD2 (5 bases each). The germline V and J ends were trimmed by 8 bases and 0 bases, with 17 bases remaining between them. This CDR3 comprises 15 residues. The germline V gene encodes CDR1 MGHDK and CDR2 SYGVNS.

This chain joins TRBV30 and TRBJ2-5; D not resolved. Germline V gene data show CDR1 as GTSNPN and CDR2 as SVGIG (reference sequence). Trimming took off 0 bases at V and 4 bases at J, with 9 bases between the two ends. The CDR3 loop spans 13 amino acids. CDR3 sequence reads: CAWSVALSETQYF. CDR3 sequence (DNA): TGTGCCTGGAGTGTTGCTCTTTCAGAGACCCAGTACTTC.

This rearrangement joins TRBV4-1 to TRBJ2-5; D is perhaps TRBD2 (6 bases). Germline CDR1 MGHRA, CDR2 YSYEKL. Trimming stripped 4 bases from V and 3 bases from J, with 9 bases between. There are 13 residues in the CDR3. The CDR3 DNA sequence: TGCGCCAGCAGCCTACGACTAGAAGAGACCCAGTACTTC. It yields the protein CASSLRLEETQYF.

The V call is TRBV6-1, the J call TRBJ2-7; 11 bases line up with TRBD1. V was clipped by 3 bases and J by 5 bases; unmatched bases: 9. CDR3 length equals 16 residues. CDR1 and CDR2 from the germline V gene are MNHNS and SASEGT. The DNA for the CDR3 is TGTGCCAGCAGTGACCGGGACAGGGGGGTGGTCCACGAGCAGTACTTC. Protein: CASSDRDRGVVHEQYF.

With respect to this clone: Other nucleotide sequences from this sample produce the same CDR3. The chain uses TRBV5-1 and TRBJ2-1; possible D gene TRBD2, 5 bases. The CDR3 is 12 amino acids. CDR1 is SGHRS, CDR2 YFSETQ, per germline. The germline V and J ends were trimmed by 5 bases and 8 bases, with 11 bases remaining between them. CDR3 in DNA: TGCGCCAGCAGGGAGGTAGGCGATGAGCAGTTCTTC. Its translation is CASREVGDEQFF.

This sequence joins TRBV11-1 and TRBJ2-2, with D unclear. The CDR3 spans 14 residues. Between the trimmed V and J ends, which lost 3 bases and 5 bases, there was a span of 10 bases. CDR1 and CDR2 (germline): SGHAT, FQDESV (reference sequence). CDR3 sequence (DNA): TGTGCCAGCAGCTTTGAACAGTTTACCGGGGAGCTGTTTTTT. Amino acids: CASSFEQFTGELFF. The full variable domain, completed using reference TRBV11-1 and TRBJ2-2, is EAEVAQSPRYKITEKSQAVAFWCDPISGHATLYWYRQILGQGPELLVQFQDESVVDDSQLPKDRFSAERLKGVDSTLKIQPAELGDSAMYLCASSFEQFTGELFFGEGSRLTVL.

The chain recombines TRBV19 with TRBJ2-7; 8 bases agree with TRBD2. V lost 3 bases and J lost 6; bases outside the gene matches: 10. Looked up from germline, CDR1 is LNHDA and CDR2 is SQIVND (reference sequence). The CDR3 loop spans 15 amino acids. CDR3 loop: CASSIGPGGTFEQYF. For the CDR3, the DNA is TGTGCCAGTAGTATTGGCCCGGGGGGGACTTTCGAGCAGTACTTC.

This clone was counted a few times. The J gene is TRBJ1-2, the V gene TRBV9; no firm D call. V was cut by 4 bases and J by 5 bases, with 9 bases left in between. The germline CDR1 and CDR2 sequences are SGDLS and YYNGEE. The length of the CDR3 is 12 residues. In DNA form, the CDR3 reads TGTGCCAGCAGCCCGGGGATGTATGGCTACACCTTC. Amino acids: CASSPGMYGYTF.

V and J are TRBV7-3 and TRBJ2-5, with no clear D. Germline V CDR1 and CDR2: SGHTA, FQGTGA. Trimming took off 5 bases at V and 1 base at J, with 11 bases between the two ends. This CDR3 spans 14 amino acids. The CDR3 bases are TGTGCCAGCAGCCCCCCCCCAGCCCAAGAGACCCAGTACTTC. Translated, it gives CASSPPPAQETQYF. Filled out from reference TRBV7-3 and TRBJ2-5, the complete variable domain reads GAGVSQTPSNKVTEKGKYVELRCDPISGHTALYWYRQSLGQGPEFLIYFQGTGAADDSGLPNDRFFAVRPEGSVSTLKIQRTERGDSAVYLCASSPPPAQETQYFGPGTRLLVL.

CDR3 protein: CASSVSVGANVLTF. CDR3 DNA: TGTGCCAGCAGCGTAAGTGTTGGGGCCAACGTCCTGACTTTC. The chain links TRBV9 to TRBJ2-6, with unresolved D. V gave up 1 base and J gave up 3 bases, with 5 bases separating them. Looked up from germline, CDR1 is SGDLS and CDR2 is YYNGEE. This CDR3 region has 14 residues.